The text below deals with one T cell receptor beta chain. Produced via immunoSEQ multiplex PCR; TCRdb's table is partial and in-frame only. The table shows around 140,000 clones, with around nine tenths occurring only once. Per the germline V gene, CDR1 is MDHEN and CDR2 is SYDVKM. This CDR3 spans 17 amino acids. Trimming shortened V by 3 bases and J by 5 bases, and 20 bases separated the two germline ends. These data are taken from a study of control samples from healthy donors and cancer patients. The sequenced sample was blood. This chain joins TRBV28 and TRBJ1-5; the D gene is possibly TRBD1 (5 bases). This sequence originates from a middle-aged man in good health. CDR3 coding DNA: TGTGCCAGCAGTTTTGTATTGGGACGGAAAACGGATCAGCCCCAGCATTTT. Translation gives CASSFVLGRKTDQPQHF. Full variable domain (remainder filled in from reference TRBV28 and TRBJ1-5): DVKVTQSSRYLVKRTGEKVFLECVQDMDHENMFWYRQDPGLGLRLIYFSYDVKMKEKGDIPEGYSVSREKKERFSLILESASTNQTSMYLCASSFVLGRKTDQPQHFGDGTRLSIL.